The rows below give T cell receptor beta chains drawn from one sample of a study of T-cell memory formation after mild COVID-19. TCRdb ran MiXCR on the 5' RACE reads and lists one entry per CDR3 protein. This table holds about 360,000 distinct CDR3 sequences, approximately 15% found once. Material: PBMCs or a T cell subset sorted from them (not recorded which). The receptor source for this set is a man aged 18-30 years who had mild COVID-19 (a few samples of this study predate the infection). Cell type and time point are not known. The CDR3 runs from the conserved cysteine through the conserved F or W. D genes are given only for firm matches. The listing skips clone size in some rows; elsewhere it reads once, few, many or a size class.

>TRBJ1-1|TRBV6-5|many|-
CASRNPRLEAFF
TGTGCCAGCAGGAACCCACGGCTCGAAGCTTTCTTT
>TRBJ2-1|TRBV5-1|-|-
CASSWGPGRGRSYNEQFF
TGCGCCAGCAGCTGGGGACCGGGGCGGGGCCGCTCCTACAATGAGCAGTTCTTC
>TRBJ2-7|TRBV4-1|-|-
CASSQGALRGPYEQYF
TGCGCCAGCAGCCAAGGGGCGTTGAGGGGACCCTACGAGCAGTACTTC
>TRBJ1-2|TRBV20-1|many|-
CSAAQGTANYGYTF
TGCAGTGCCGCACAGGGAACGGCTAACTATGGCTACACCTTC
>TRBJ1-2|TRBV7-8|-|-
CASSPITGGGGYTF
TGTGCCAGCAGCCCTATTACGGGTGGCGGTGGCTACACCTTC
>TRBJ1-2|TRBV6-1|few|-
CASSESIGYTF
TGTGCCAGCAGTGAAAGTATTGGCTACACCTTC
>TRBJ2-3|TRBV4-3|-|TRBD2
CASSQDNVLAGITDTQYF
TGCGCCAGCAGCCAAGATAACGTCCTAGCGGGGATCACAGATACGCAGTATTTT
>TRBJ1-1|TRBV20-1|-|-
CSARVGGMNTEAFF
TGCAGTGCTAGAGTGGGAGGAATGAACACTGAAGCTTTCTTT
>TRBJ2-2|TRBV28|few|-
CASSLWREHGELFF
TGTGCCAGCAGTTTATGGCGAGAGCACGGGGAGCTGTTTTTT
>TRBJ1-6|TRBV4-1|many|-
CASSSGPDSPLHF
TGCGCCAGCAGCAGCGGTCCAGACTCACCCCTCCACTTT
>TRBJ2-5|TRBV15|-|-
CATSRVVLETQYF
TGTGCCACCAGCAGAGTAGTGTTGGAGACCCAGTACTTC
>TRBJ2-1|TRBV20-1|few|TRBD2
CSARGTSGLHEQFF
TGCAGTGCTAGGGGGACTAGCGGATTGCATGAGCAGTTCTTC
>TRBJ2-1|TRBV7-6|-|-
CASSLWGNEQFF
TGTGCCAGCAGCTTGTGGGGTAATGAGCAGTTCTTC
>TRBJ1-5|TRBV20-1|few|-
CSALLGGGNQPQHF
TGCAGTGCTCTCCTCGGGGGAGGCAATCAGCCCCAGCATTTT
>TRBJ2-1|TRBV6-5|-|TRBD1
CASSYSTSRGQIEQFF
TGTGCCAGCAGTTACTCGACATCCAGGGGGCAGATTGAGCAGTTCTTC
>TRBJ1-4|TRBV9|few|-
CASSAGDDEKLFF
TGTGCCAGCAGCGCAGGGGATGATGAAAAACTGTTTTTT
>TRBJ2-3|TRBV4-1|-|-
CASSQVLDSADTQYF
TGCGCCAGCAGCCAAGTCTTGGACAGCGCAGATACGCAGTATTTT